These T cell receptor beta chains were read from a single sample in a study of post-analysis software for immune sequencing data. TCRdb reanalysed the PCR reads using MiXCR and keeps one entry per CDR3 protein. This table has about 540,000 distinct CDR3 sequences, roughly 34% appearing once. The sequenced material came from blood. These receptors originate from a girl younger than 18 with multiple sclerosis. Both conserved end residues are part of each CDR3. The D gene is left open where the match is weak. Some rows have no size entry. The others give once, few or many, or a class for an expanded clone.

v_gene: TRBV6-5; j_gene: TRBJ1-2; d_gene: -; abundance: few; CDR3aa: CASSYSSQGNYGYTF; CDR3nt: TGTGCCAGCAGTTACTCGTCTCAGGGTAACTATGGCTACACCTTC
v_gene: TRBV7-2; j_gene: TRBJ2-1; d_gene: -; abundance: -; CDR3aa: CASSLTHDSSYNEQFF; CDR3nt: TGTGCCAGCAGCTTAACCCACGACAGTTCCTACAATGAGCAGTTCTTC
v_gene: TRBV12-3/TRBV12-4; j_gene: TRBJ2-3; d_gene: -; abundance: -; CDR3aa: CASTLGSRDTQYF; CDR3nt: TGTGCCAGCACCCTCGGGTCAAGAGATACGCAGTATTTT
v_gene: TRBV5-1; j_gene: TRBJ2-1; d_gene: -; abundance: -; CDR3aa: CASSEQDLLHNEQFF; CDR3nt: TGCGCCAGCAGCGAACAGGACTTACTACACAATGAGCAGTTCTTC
v_gene: TRBV5-1; j_gene: TRBJ2-7; d_gene: -; abundance: -; CDR3aa: CASSWGTSYEQYF; CDR3nt: TGCGCCAGCAGCTGGGGGACTTCCTACGAGCAGTACTTC
v_gene: TRBV19; j_gene: TRBJ2-7; d_gene: -; abundance: once; CDR3aa: CATSHGPPSYEQYF; CDR3nt: TGTGCCACTTCACACGGGCCCCCCTCCTACGAGCAGTACTTC
v_gene: TRBV12-3/TRBV12-4; j_gene: TRBJ1-6; d_gene: TRBD1; abundance: many; CDR3aa: CASSHRGGLHF; CDR3nt: TGTGCCAGCAGTCACAGGGGAGGGCTCCACTTT
v_gene: TRBV24-1; j_gene: TRBJ2-3; d_gene: TRBD2; abundance: few; CDR3aa: CATSDLPSGTNTDTQYF; CDR3nt: TGTGCCACCAGTGATCTTCCTAGCGGGACAAACACAGATACGCAGTATTTT
v_gene: TRBV2; j_gene: TRBJ2-7; d_gene: TRBD1; abundance: -; CDR3aa: CASSEVGQGGCEQYF; CDR3nt: TGTGCCAGCAGTGAAGTTGGACAGGGAGGCTGCGAGCAGTACTTC
v_gene: TRBV3-1; j_gene: TRBJ1-2; d_gene: TRBD1; abundance: -; CDR3aa: CASSRNRGGYTF; CDR3nt: TGTGCCAGCAGCCGGAACAGGGGCGGCTACACCTTC
v_gene: TRBV4-2; j_gene: TRBJ1-2; d_gene: TRBD1; abundance: -; CDR3aa: CASSRTTGGDGYTF; CDR3nt: TGTGCCAGCAGCCGAACGACAGGGGGAGATGGCTACACCTTC
v_gene: TRBV5-1; j_gene: TRBJ1-1; d_gene: TRBD1; abundance: -; CDR3aa: CASSLRGTGAYTEAFF; CDR3nt: TGCGCCAGCAGCTTGAGGGGGACAGGGGCATACACTGAAGCTTTCTTT
v_gene: TRBV3-1; j_gene: TRBJ2-3; d_gene: -; abundance: few; CDR3aa: CASSQESVLDTQYF; CDR3nt: TGTGCCAGCAGCCAGGAGAGCGTGCTGGATACGCAGTATTTT
v_gene: TRBV2; j_gene: TRBJ2-1; d_gene: TRBD2; abundance: -; CDR3aa: CASRPTSVNNEQFF; CDR3nt: TGTGCCAGCAGACCGACTAGCGTTAACAATGAGCAGTTCTTC
v_gene: TRBV5-1; j_gene: TRBJ1-1; d_gene: TRBD1; abundance: -; CDR3aa: CASSQTGRSTEAFF; CDR3nt: TGCGCCAGCAGCCAGACAGGGAGGAGCACTGAAGCTTTCTTT
v_gene: TRBV20-1; j_gene: TRBJ1-2; d_gene: -; abundance: -; CDR3aa: CSARGTAPRLAYYGYTF; CDR3nt: TGCAGTGCTAGAGGCACCGCCCCCAGATTAGCTTACTATGGCTACACCTTC
v_gene: TRBV7-3; j_gene: TRBJ2-3; d_gene: TRBD2; abundance: -; CDR3aa: CASSLKGRGGGSTDTQYF; CDR3nt: TGTGCCAGCAGCTTAAAAGGGCGTGGGGGGGGAAGCACAGATACGCAGTATTTT
v_gene: TRBV20-1; j_gene: TRBJ2-5; d_gene: -; abundance: few; CDR3aa: CSARESLGSEETQYF; CDR3nt: TGCAGTGCTAGAGAGTCTCTGGGCTCAGAAGAGACCCAGTACTTC
v_gene: TRBV29-1; j_gene: TRBJ2-1; d_gene: TRBD2; abundance: -; CDR3aa: CSVELLAGVYNEQFF; CDR3nt: TGCAGCGTTGAACTCCTAGCGGGGGTCTACAATGAGCAGTTCTTC
v_gene: TRBV20-1; j_gene: TRBJ2-7; d_gene: -; abundance: -; CDR3aa: CSALASTYEQYF; CDR3nt: TGCAGTGCCTTAGCGTCCACCTACGAGCAGTACTTC
v_gene: TRBV7-2; j_gene: TRBJ2-1; d_gene: -; abundance: -; CDR3aa: CASSSRDSNEQFF; CDR3nt: TGTGCCAGCAGCTCTCGCGACAGCAATGAGCAGTTCTTC
v_gene: TRBV27; j_gene: TRBJ2-7; d_gene: TRBD2; abundance: -; CDR3aa: CASSAKGLAHYEQYF; CDR3nt: TGTGCCAGCAGTGCAAAGGGACTAGCCCACTACGAGCAGTACTTC